Listed here are 24 T cell receptor beta chains from one sample, sequenced in a study of blood T cell repertoires in COVID-19. Generated by immunoSEQ multiplex PCR, the TCRdb table keeps only in-frame clones and is missing some. Among 150,000 to 200,000 clones listed, approximately 85% were seen once. The material sequenced was peripheral blood. Receptors originate from a man in his sixties with acute or convalescent COVID-19.

The rearrangement uses TRBV7-2 and TRBJ2-3; 10 positions agree with TRBD2. The CDR3 is 17 amino acids. The germline V gene encodes CDR1 SGHTA and CDR2 FQGNSA. Germline trimming cut 4 bases from V and 0 bases from J; bases unmatched to any gene: 7. The CDR3 coding sequence is TGTGCCAGCAGCTCCAGGACTAGCGGACGGAGCACAGATACGCAGTATTTT. It codes for CASSSRTSGRSTDTQYF.

The chain joins TRBV5-1 to TRBJ2-2; 7 nucleotides agree with TRBD2. V was pared by 4 bases and J by 5 bases, with 11 bases of the junction left unmatched. This CDR3 comprises 16 residues. Germline CDR1 reads SGHRS; CDR2 reads YFSETQ. As DNA, the CDR3 is TGCGCCAGCAGCACCCACGGGGGGATTGTGACCGGGGAGCTGTTTTTT. Its translation is CASSTHGGIVTGELFF.

This chain uses TRBV6-2 or TRBV6-3 with TRBJ1-1, with 12 bases lining up with TRBD1. V lost 2 bases, J lost 8 bases, and 6 bases stayed unmatched. There are 15 residues in the CDR3. Germline assignment: CDR1 MNHEY and CDR2 SVGEGT. In nucleotides, the CDR3 is TGTGCCAGCAGTTACCTGGGACAGGGGGCCTCCGAAGCTTTCTTT. Encoded protein: CASSYLGQGASEAFF.

The genes are TRBV28 and TRBJ2-5, with D perhaps matching TRBD2 (6 bases). The CDR3 totals 13 residues. Trimming shortened V by 8 bases and J by 4 bases, and 14 bases separated the two germline ends. Germline-derived CDR1 and CDR2 are MDHEN and SYDVKM. For the CDR3, the DNA is TGTGCCAGCCGTCTTGGGGGAGGAGAGACCCAGTACTTC. Its protein is CASRLGGGETQYF. Supplemented by reference TRBV28 and TRBJ2-5, the full variable domain reads DVKVTQSSRYLVKRTGEKVFLECVQDMDHENMFWYRQDPGLGLRLIYFSYDVKMKEKGDIPEGYSVSREKKERFSLILESASTNQTSMYLCASRLGGGETQYFGPGTRLLVL.

On this clone itself: The sample has other DNA sequences that encode this CDR3 too. V gene TRBV5-1 combines with J gene TRBJ2-3; D remains unclear. CDR1 SGHRS and CDR2 YFSETQ come from the germline V gene. The germline V and J ends were trimmed by 2 bases and 2 bases, with 3 bases remaining between them. The CDR3 spans 12 residues. CDR3 coding DNA: TGCGCCAGCAGCTTTAACACAGATACGCAGTATTTT. Residues: CASSFNTDTQYF.

This clone was seen a single time. The chain joins TRBV10-2 to TRBJ2-7; 8 bases fit TRBD1. The junction had 5 bases not matched to a gene; V was cut back by 6 bases and J by 1 base. The germline gives CDR1 WSHSY, CDR2 SAAADI. There are 14 residues in the CDR3. CDR3 coding DNA: TGCGCCAGCAGGGGACAGGTGGGGTCCTACGAGCAGTACTTC. Protein product: CASRGQVGSYEQYF.

This chain links TRBV4-1 with TRBJ1-2; 9 bases line up with TRBD1. The CDR3 spans 12 residues. Germline CDR1 and CDR2: MGHRA and YSYEKL. The V and J ends lost 3 bases and 8 bases, in that order; junction bases with no gene match: 1. The CDR3 sequence is CASSQTGGGYTF. The CDR3 nucleotides read TGCGCCAGCAGCCAGACAGGGGGAGGCTACACCTTC.

V gene TRBV30 combines with J gene TRBJ1-6; 7 positions match TRBD1. V trimming: 3 bases; J trimming: 12 bases; junction bases outside the gene matches: 8. The CDR3 is 13 amino acids. Looked up from germline, CDR1 is GTSNPN and CDR2 is SVGIG (reference sequence). CDR3 sequence (DNA): TGTGCCTGGAGGGACAGGTACCGGGGACCCCTCCACTTT. Protein sequence: CAWRDRYRGPLHF.

J is TRBJ1-6 and V is TRBV5-1; possibly TRBD1 for D (5 bases). Germline CDR1 is SGHRS and CDR2 is YFSETQ. The CDR3 contains 14 residues. V was shortened by 2 bases and J by 7 bases, with 10 bases between the two germline ends. This CDR3 reads CASSFQGENSPLHF. The CDR3 nucleotides read TGCGCCAGCAGCTTCCAGGGCGAGAATTCACCCCTCCACTTT.

The chain links TRBV28 to TRBJ2-3; D might be TRBD2 (5 bases). Trimming left V 8 bases short and J 4 bases short, with 16 bases between. CDR1 and CDR2 from the germline V gene are MDHEN and SYDVKM. This CDR3 contains 14 residues. The CDR3 here is CASGRSGLPDTQYF. CDR3 nucleotide sequence: TGTGCCAGCGGGCGGTCGGGGTTGCCAGATACGCAGTATTTT.

This rearrangement joins TRBV5-5 to TRBJ2-1, with D perhaps matching TRBD2 (7 bases). V gave up 4 bases and J gave up 5 bases, with 16 bases separating them. Germline V lookup: CDR1 SGHKS, CDR2 YYEKEE (reference sequence). The CDR3 is made up of 15 amino acids. CDR3 DNA sequence: TGTGCCAGCAGCCCGAGGTGGGGGGGCGACAATGAGCAGTTCTTC. This codes for CASSPRWGGDNEQFF.

V usage is TRBV5-1 and J usage is TRBJ2-5; TRBD2 matches at 13 bases. This CDR3 contains 19 residues. CDR1 and CDR2 from the germline V gene are SGHRS and YFSETQ. The V and J ends lost 4 bases and 1 base, in that order; junction bases with no gene match: 13. The CDR3 DNA follows: TGCGCCAGCAGCGTCATAAAACCGGGACTAGCGGGGTCCCAAGAGACCCAGTACTTC. Protein product: CASSVIKPGLAGSQETQYF.

The chain employs TRBV5-5 and TRBJ2-5; 10 bases are shared with TRBD1. J was trimmed by 0 bases and V by 4 bases; bases with no gene match: 6. From germline, CDR1 is SGHKS and CDR2 YYEKEE (reference sequence). This CDR3 region has 16 residues. CDR3 in amino acids: CASSPWTGGNQETQYF. The DNA of the CDR3 is TGTGCCAGCAGCCCGTGGACAGGGGGGAACCAAGAGACCCAGTACTTC.

This clone was counted once. The V call is TRBV6-5, the J call TRBJ2-3; D might be TRBD1 (6 bases). Germline CDR1 MNHEY, CDR2 SVGAGI. V lost 2 bases to trimming and J lost 1 base, with 13 bases between them. This CDR3 is built from 16 residues. CDR3 bases: TGTGCCAGCAGTTACGGGCCGGACAGACGCACAGATACGCAGTATTTT. As protein: CASSYGPDRRTDTQYF.

The chain uses TRBV5-4 and TRBJ2-4; TRBD2 matches 9 bases. Germline CDR1 is SGHNT and CDR2 is YYREEE (reference sequence). V dropped 1 base and J dropped 0; count of bases not matched to a gene: 5. The CDR3 loop spans 17 amino acids. The CDR3 DNA reads as TGTGCCAGCAGCTTGTTGACACTAGCGGGAGCCAAAAACATTCAGTACTTC. This translates into CASSLLTLAGAKNIQYF.

The V and J genes are TRBV6-6 and TRBJ2-7; a weak D match, TRBD1 (6 bases). The CDR3 length is 14 residues. V was clipped by 2 bases and J by 0 bases, with 8 bases between them. Germline V gene data show CDR1 as MNHNY and CDR2 as SVGAGI (reference sequence). CDR3 sequence reads: CASSYTGNSYEQYF. Here the CDR3 DNA reads TGTGCCAGCAGTTACACAGGGAACTCCTACGAGCAGTACTTC.

This clone was recorded once. The chain joins TRBV18 to TRBJ2-1; 11 bases are a match to TRBD2. Germline values: CDR1 KGHSH, CDR2 LQKENI. There are 15 residues in the CDR3. Germline trimming cut 2 bases from V and 4 bases from J; bases unmatched to any gene: 1. CDR3 sequence: CASSPTSGSYNEQFF. CDR3 coding DNA: TGTGCCAGCTCACCAACTAGCGGGAGTTACAATGAGCAGTTCTTC. Combining the CDR3 with reference TRBV18 and TRBJ2-1 gives the whole variable domain NAGVMQNPRHLVRRRGQEARLRCSPMKGHSHVYWYRQLPEEGLKFMVYLQKENIIDESGMPKERFSAEFPKEGPSILRIQQVVRGDSAAYFCASSPTSGSYNEQFFGPGTRLTVL.

The chain combines TRBV6-5 with TRBJ1-2; 9 nucleotides match TRBD1. V lost 0 bases, J lost 5 bases, and 1 base stayed unmatched. The CDR3 is 14 residues long. Germline loops: CDR1 MNHEY, CDR2 SVGAGI. CDR3 DNA: TGTGCCAGCAGTTACTCGGGACAGGGTTATGGCTACACCTTC. This encodes CASSYSGQGYGYTF.

This chain links TRBV30 with TRBJ1-2, with D possibly TRBD1 on 6 matching bases. The ends were cut back, 4 bases at V and 8 bases at J, with 14 bases in the middle. The CDR3 has 12 amino acids. The germline V gene has CDR1 GTSNPN and CDR2 SVGIG (reference sequence). The CDR3 DNA follows: TGTGCCTGGATGACAGGTACTAGAGGCTACACCTTC. Protein product: CAWMTGTRGYTF.

This chain links TRBV13 with TRBJ2-2, with a possible D match to TRBD2 (7 bases). The CDR3 sequence is 15 residues long. Germline CDR1 reads PRHDT; CDR2 reads FYEKMQ (reference sequence). V lost 8 bases, J lost 4 bases, and 17 bases lay in between. CDR3 region: CASRRGRDFTGELFF. The CDR3 DNA reads as TGTGCCAGCCGGAGGGGGAGGGACTTCACCGGGGAGCTGTTTTTT.

The J gene is TRBJ1-1, the V gene TRBV25-1, with a tentative D call TRBD1 (5 bases). Germline CDR1 MGHDK, CDR2 SYGVNS. V was pared by 4 bases and J by 5 bases, with 17 bases between. The CDR3 extends over 15 amino acids. The CDR3 DNA follows: TGTGCCAGCAGTGCGGGGGGAGGGAGGAGGACTGAAGCTTTCTTT. Translating gives CASSAGGGRRTEAFF.

The count of this clone is one. The rearrangement links TRBV19 to TRBJ1-2, with D uncertain. Trimming took 5 bases from V and 4 from J, leaving 14 bases between them. The CDR3 consists of 14 residues. From germline, CDR1 is LNHDA and CDR2 SQIVND (reference sequence). The CDR3: CASSFTVAPYGYTF. In DNA, the CDR3 is TGTGCCAGTAGTTTCACAGTCGCCCCCTATGGCTACACCTTC.

This chain links TRBV4-3 with TRBJ2-1, with D perhaps matching TRBD1 (6 bases). The germline V gene has CDR1 LGHNA and CDR2 YSLEER. The CDR3 runs 13 residues. V dropped 1 base and J dropped 8 bases, with 9 bases sitting between them. CDR3 coding DNA: TGCGCCAGCAGCCAAGGACAGGACGATGAGCAGTTCTTC. Residues: CASSQGQDDEQFF.

The chain has TRBV27 and TRBJ2-2, with 9 positions matching TRBD2. V lost 5 bases and J lost 4; bases outside the gene matches: 2. CDR1 is MNHEY and CDR2 is SMNVEV in the germline V gene (reference sequence). The CDR3 has 14 residues. CDR3: CASSIAGVTGELFF. CDR3 nucleotide sequence: TGTGCCAGCAGTATAGCGGGGGTCACCGGGGAGCTGTTTTTT.